This TCR beta chain stems from a study of T cells in Graves' hyperthyroidism and ophthalmopathy. Patients showing uncontrolled infection, other autoimmune disease, pregnancy or lactation were ineligible. The TCR beta CDR3 regions underwent amplification using RNA transcripts as the source. The primer set for the first-round RT-PCR of the TCR CDR3 was HTBI. TCRdb independently ran MiXCR on the multiplex PCR reads; one entry per CDR3 protein. The profile shows fewer than 300,000 distinct CDR3 sequences, over 12% of them singletons. Per the germline V gene, CDR1 is SQVTM and CDR2 is ANQGSEA. The CDR3 is 10 residues long. Trimming stripped 7 bases from V and 6 bases from J, with 9 bases between.

The specimen sequenced was blood. This rearrangement joins TRBV29-1 to TRBJ1-1, with D perhaps matching TRBD1 (6 bases). The clonotype comes from a woman aged 50 to 60 with Graves' hyperthyroidism that later progressed to Graves' ophthalmopathy. Here the CDR3 reads CSAGGAEAFF. Here the CDR3 DNA reads TGCAGCGCCGGGGGCGCTGAAGCTTTCTTT. Full variable domain (missing parts from reference TRBV29-1 and TRBJ1-1): SAVISQKPSRDICQRGTSLTIQCQVDSQVTMMFWYRQQPGQSLTLIATANQGSEATYESGFVIDKFPISRPNLTFSTLTVSNMSPEDSSIYLCSAGGAEAFFGQGTRLTVV.